This T cell receptor beta chain was sequenced in a study of STAT3 mutations in large granular lymphocyte leukemia. Across the whole study: Canonical activating STAT3 mutations were detected in roughly half of the longitudinally sequenced T-LGLL patients.

General study findings and limits: Every T-cell large granular lymphocyte leukemia patient had at least one immunodominant TCR beta clonotype. Sampling intervals varied between patients and samples. Clonal expansion was inferred from samples taken at other timepoints.

Each sample's TCRbeta library yielded on average roughly 42,000 productive templates. Here immunoSEQ multiplex PCR was the method, and the copy in TCRdb shows in-frame clones only, minus some. Seen here are several thousand clones, about 35% observed once, and the top ten hold approximately 15%. As regards this clone: Its specificity is unknown.

The TCR originated in a woman aged 40 to 49 with T-cell large granular lymphocyte leukemia. Some clones in this sample may be carry-over from other donors' samples. The material sequenced was peripheral blood mononuclear cells.

The CDR3 is CASCRVGTGELFF. The DNA for the CDR3 is TGTGCTAGTTGTCGCGTAGGCACCGGGGAGCTGTTTTTT. V and J are TRBV12-5 and TRBJ2-2; no reliable D call. Germline V gene sequence: CDR1 LGHNT, CDR2 FRNRAP. The V and J ends lost 8 bases and 4 bases respectively, with 11 bases between them. The CDR3 is made up of 13 amino acids. The whole variable domain, remainder taken from reference TRBV12-5 and TRBJ2-2, is DARVTQTPRHKVTEMGQEVTMRCQPILGHNTVFWYRQTMMQGLELLAYFRNRAPLDDSGMPKDRFSAEMPDATLATLKIQPSEPRDSAVYFCASCRVGTGELFFGEGSRLTVL.